This is a list of T cell receptor beta chains from one sample in a study of Ad26.COV2.S vaccination and SARS-CoV-2 variants. The repertoire was sequenced with immunoSEQ multiplex PCR; TCRdb's copy has only in-frame clones and lacks some. Here the sample spans hundreds of thousands of clones, roughly 90% being singletons. This specimen consisted of peripheral blood, obtained in a trial of Ad26.COV2.S vaccine versus placebo. The receptor set was obtained from a person between 18 and 65 years old who received the Ad26.COV2.S COVID-19 vaccine or a placebo. The CDR3 runs from the conserved cysteine through the conserved F or W. The D gene is left open where the match is weak. Clone size is not always given. Where it is, it says once, few, many or a class for expanded clones.

>TRBJ2-1|NA|TRBV2|NA
TGTGCCAGCAGTGTTTGGACCCGAGGATCCTACAATGAGCAGTTCTTC
CASSVWTRGSYNEQFF
>TRBJ1-1|NA|TRBV9|NA
TGTGCCAGCAGCGTAGTTGCGAACACTGAAGCTTTCTTT
CASSVVANTEAFF
>TRBJ1-1|NA|TRBV12-3/TRBV12-4|NA
TGTGCCGGCCTACGAGGGTCTGAAGCTTTCTTT
CAGLRGSEAFF
>TRBJ2-3|NA|TRBV23-1|TRBD1
TGCGCCAGCAGTCTAGGGTCCGGGACAGTGCAGTATTTT
CASSLGSGTVQYF
>TRBJ2-4|once|TRBV25-1|TRBD2
TGTGCCAGCAGTGAATCAGCGGGGGTAGCCAAAAACATTCAGTACTTC
CASSESAGVAKNIQYF
>TRBJ2-2|NA|TRBV30|NA
TGTGCCTGGACCAAAGGCCCGTCCGGGGAGCTGTTTTTT
CAWTKGPSGELFF
>TRBJ1-1|NA|TRBV13|TRBD1
TGTGCCAGCAGGGACAGGGGGCGCCTTTATGAAGCTTTCTTT
CASRDRGRLYEAFF
>TRBJ2-2|NA|TRBV14|NA
TGTGCCAGCAGCCCCCTGGTGGGGAACACCGGGGAGCTGTTTTTT
CASSPLVGNTGELFF
>TRBJ1-6|NA|TRBV27|TRBD1
TGTGCCAGCAGTTTTGGGACAGGGGTTAATTCACCCCTCCACTTT
CASSFGTGVNSPLHF
>TRBJ1-1|NA|TRBV6-5|NA
TGTGCCAGCAGTTTCTACTCAGGAACAGAAGCTTTCTTT
CASSFYSGTEAFF
>TRBJ2-3|NA|TRBV19|NA
TGTGCCAGTAGTCCGTCCACGGGACAACGCACAGATACGCAGTATTTT
CASSPSTGQRTDTQYF
>TRBJ1-6|NA|TRBV21-1|NA
TGTGCCAGCAGCAAATCAGGGAAGGGAGGGTCACCCCTCCACTTT
CASSKSGKGGSPLHF
>TRBJ1-3|NA|TRBV6-2/TRBV6-3|NA
TGTGCCAGCAGTTCTGCCCAGGGATCTGGAAACACCATATATTTT
CASSSAQGSGNTIYF
>TRBJ2-1|NA|TRBV7-2|NA
TGTGCCAGCGCTATCCTCCTAGCCAATGAGCAGTTCTTC
CASAILLANEQFF
>TRBJ1-2|NA|TRBV30|NA
TGTGCCTGGAGGGGGGGCTATGGCTACACCTTC
CAWRGGYGYTF
>TRBJ2-2|NA|TRBV7-2|TRBD2
TGTGCCAGCAGCTCGACTAGCGGAAACACCGGGGAGCTGTTTTTT
CASSSTSGNTGELFF
>TRBJ2-2|NA|TRBV5-6|NA
TGTGCCAGCAGCTTGGGACCGGAGCTGTTTTTT
CASSLGPELFF
>TRBJ1-1|NA|TRBV30|NA
TGTGCCTGGAAGGCAGCCACTGAAGCTTTCTTT
CAWKAATEAFF
>TRBJ1-2|NA|TRBV4-2|NA
TGTGCCAGCAGCCAAGATGGGGGGGGGCCTTATGGCTACACCTTC
CASSQDGGGPYGYTF
>TRBJ2-5|once|TRBV7-7|TRBD2
TGTGCTAGCAGCTTGTGGCGGGAGGAACAAGAGACCCAGTACTTC
CASSLWREEQETQYF
>TRBJ2-1|NA|TRBV7-9|TRBD2
TGTGCCAGCAGCTTACTAGCGGGAGGGAATGAGCAGTTCTTC
CASSLLAGGNEQFF
>TRBJ1-1|NA|TRBV7-2|NA
TGTGCCAGCAGCTTTCTTAGGAGTAAGGGGTCTGAAGCTTTCTTT
CASSFLRSKGSEAFF
>TRBJ2-7|NA|TRBV5-1|NA
TGCGCCAGCAGCCCAGGTTGGGGGGCCGTATCGAGCTCCTACGAGCAGTACTTC
CASSPGWGAVSSSYEQYF
>TRBJ2-5|NA|TRBV5-1|TRBD1
TGCGCCAGCAGCTTGACAGGGGTGAGCCAAGAGACCCAGTACTTC
CASSLTGVSQETQYF
>TRBJ2-2|NA|TRBV4-3|NA
TGCGCCAGCAGCCAAGTTCTCTCGAACACCGGGGAGCTGTTTTTT
CASSQVLSNTGELFF
>TRBJ2-3|NA|TRBV5-1|NA
TGCGCCAGCAGCTTGGACTTGGCCACAGATACGCAGTATTTT
CASSLDLATDTQYF
>TRBJ1-1|few|TRBV4-1|NA
TGCGCCAGCAGCCCATGGGGCGCAGGTCCGAAAACTGAAGCTTTCTTT
CASSPWGAGPKTEAFF
>TRBJ2-5|NA|TRBV18|NA
TGTGCCAGCTCACCCTCCTTTAGCGAGACCCAGTACTTC
CASSPSFSETQYF
>TRBJ1-3|NA|TRBV3-1/TRBV3-2|NA
TGTGCCAGCAGCCAAGGGACCGCGGTTGGTGGAAACACCATATATTTT
CASSQGTAVGGNTIYF
>TRBJ2-7|NA|TRBV7-9|NA
TGTGCCAGCAGTTCAGATAGGGACCAATACGAGCAGTACTTC
CASSSDRDQYEQYF
>TRBJ2-7|NA|TRBV6-2/TRBV6-3|TRBD2
TGTGCCAGCAGTTACGGAAGACTAGCGGGAGGGCCCGAGGAAGAGCAGTACTTC
CASSYGRLAGGPEEEQYF
>TRBJ1-1|NA|TRBV19|TRBD1
TGTGCCAGTAGTATCGGCAGGGGGAGGTACACTGAAGCTTTCTTT
CASSIGRGRYTEAFF
>TRBJ2-5|few|TRBV5-4|NA
TGTGCCAGTTCCCCCCCGGGGAGCCTACAAGAGACCCAGTACTTC
CASSPPGSLQETQYF
>TRBJ2-5|NA|TRBV7-6|TRBD2
TGTGCCAGCGTCCCTAGCGGGAGCACTCAAGAGACCCAGTACTTC
CASVPSGSTQETQYF
>TRBJ2-5|NA|TRBV9|NA
TGTGCCAGCAGCGTAGAGGGTATCGGGGGGACCCAGTACTTC
CASSVEGIGGTQYF
>TRBJ1-1|few|TRBV6-5|TRBD1
TGTGCCAGCAGTTATTCGGACAGGGGGAACACTGAAGCTTTCTTT
CASSYSDRGNTEAFF
>TRBJ2-2|NA|TRBV5-1|NA
TGCGCCAGCAGCTTGGGACCCCTCGGGGAGCTGTTTTTT
CASSLGPLGELFF
>TRBJ2-2|NA|TRBV27|TRBD1
TGTGCCAGCAGTCCAGACAGGGGCGACACCGGGGAGCTGTTTTTT
CASSPDRGDTGELFF
>TRBJ1-1|NA|TRBV6-2/TRBV6-3|NA
TGTGCCAGCAGTTACTGGGGCAGGCGGTTGATAGCTTTCTTT
CASSYWGRRLIAFF
>TRBJ2-1|NA|TRBV12-3/TRBV12-4|NA
TGTGCCAGCAGCAAAGCGGTCTACAATGAGCAGTTCTTC
CASSKAVYNEQFF
>TRBJ2-1|NA|TRBV27|NA
TGTGCCAGCAGTTTGGGAGAGATGAACAATGAGCAGTTCTTC
CASSLGEMNNEQFF
>TRBJ2-7|NA|TRBV5-4|TRBD2
TGTGCCAGCAGCGGCGGACTAGCTGCCGCCTACGAGCAGTACTTC
CASSGGLAAAYEQYF
>TRBJ2-5|NA|TRBV24-1|TRBD2
TGTGCCACCGGGGAAACTAGCGGAGGGGAAGAGACCCAGTACTTC
CATGETSGGEETQYF
>TRBJ2-7|NA|TRBV10-3|TRBD2
TGTGCCATCAGTGAGCGCGGGAGGGCCTACGAGCAGTACTTC
CAISERGRAYEQYF
>TRBJ1-2|NA|TRBV27|NA
TGTGCCAGCAGTCCCCTGGGGGGCTCAAATTATGGCTACACCTTC
CASSPLGGSNYGYTF
>TRBJ1-2|NA|TRBV7-8|NA
TGTGCCAGCAGCCCCCGTGGGAACCCCTATGGCTACACCTTC
CASSPRGNPYGYTF
>TRBJ2-3|NA|TRBV7-2|NA
TGTGCCAGCAGCTTAGCCCCGGTTTCAGATACGCAGTATTTT
CASSLAPVSDTQYF
>TRBJ2-7|NA|TRBV3-1/TRBV3-2|TRBD2
TGTGCCAGCAGCCCCCAGAGCGGGGGGACCCGCTCCTACGAGCAGTACTTC
CASSPQSGGTRSYEQYF
>TRBJ2-2|NA|TRBV9|NA
TGTGCCAGCAGCGTAGGGGGTGGCACCGGGGAGCTGTTTTTT
CASSVGGGTGELFF
>TRBJ2-3|NA|TRBV6-2/TRBV6-3|NA
TGTGCCAGCAGTAACAGGAGGGATACGCAGTATTTT
CASSNRRDTQYF
>TRBJ2-7|NA|TRBV13|TRBD1
TGTGCCAGCAGCCGACAGGGGCCCAGGGACGAGCAGTACTTC
CASSRQGPRDEQYF
>TRBJ2-7|NA|TRBV5-1|TRBD2
TGCGCCAGCAGCCCGACTAGCGGGAGCTCCTACGAGCAGTACTTC
CASSPTSGSSYEQYF
>TRBJ1-3|NA|TRBV18|NA
TGTGCCAGCTCTCCTGCCAGGCGCTCTGGAAACACCATATATTTT
CASSPARRSGNTIYF
>TRBJ1-2|NA|TRBV29-1|NA
TGCAGCTCGCAATTTCCCGGGACTGGCTACACCTTC
CSSQFPGTGYTF
>TRBJ1-2|NA|TRBV30|NA
TGTGCCTGGAGTGGGGCTTACCTCTACACCTTC
CAWSGAYLYTF
>TRBJ2-1|once|TRBV28|TRBD2
TGTGCCAGCAGTTTAATTGTACTAGCGGCACACAATGAGCAGTTCTTC
CASSLIVLAAHNEQFF